This T cell receptor (beta chain) was identified during a study of blood T cell repertoires in COVID-19. Study at large: Sites in the United States, Italy and Spain provided acute and convalescent COVID-19 samples. Sources were T cells, B-cell-depleted T cells, or PBMCs; the material itself was cDNA or gDNA.

Germline-derived CDR1 and CDR2 are KGHDR and SFDVKD. V trimming: 7 bases; J trimming: 5 bases; junction bases outside the gene matches: 6. The CDR3 runs to 14 residues. This clone occurred once. As originally analysed: Estimates of nucleated cell counts were drawn from the amplification of reference gene primers. The data were produced by immunoSEQ multiplex PCR, yet TCRdb's version contains in-frame clones alone and is incomplete. That table supplies the V and J calls and clone size; D and trimming were determined from the DNA. The table lists approximately 62,000 clones, about nine tenths of them singletons.

The origin of this receptor is a man in his fifties or sixties with acute or convalescent COVID-19. The J gene is TRBJ1-2, the V gene TRBV24-1; 10 bases fit TRBD1. Sequenced: peripheral blood. CDR3 in amino acids: CATSARDRGYGYTF. As DNA, the CDR3 is TGTGCCACCAGCGCGAGGGACAGGGGTTATGGCTACACCTTC.